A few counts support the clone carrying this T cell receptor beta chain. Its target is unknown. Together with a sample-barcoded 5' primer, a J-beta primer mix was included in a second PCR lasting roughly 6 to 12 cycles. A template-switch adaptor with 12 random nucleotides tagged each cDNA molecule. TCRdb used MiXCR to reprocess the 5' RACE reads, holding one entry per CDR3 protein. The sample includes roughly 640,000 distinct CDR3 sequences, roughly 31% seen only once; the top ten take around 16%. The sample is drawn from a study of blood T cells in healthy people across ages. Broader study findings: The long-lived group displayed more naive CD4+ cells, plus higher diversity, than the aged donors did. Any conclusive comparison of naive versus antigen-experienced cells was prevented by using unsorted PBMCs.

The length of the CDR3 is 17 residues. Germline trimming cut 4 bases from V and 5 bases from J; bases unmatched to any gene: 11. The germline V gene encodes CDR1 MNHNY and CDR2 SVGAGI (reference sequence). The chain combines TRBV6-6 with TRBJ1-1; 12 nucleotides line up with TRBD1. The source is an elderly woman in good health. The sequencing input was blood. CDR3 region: CASSWIRDRGLWTEAFF. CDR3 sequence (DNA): TGTGCCAGCAGTTGGATACGGGACAGGGGGCTCTGGACTGAAGCTTTCTTT.